The present T cell receptor (beta chain) was sequenced within a study of CD8 T cells in ankylosing spondylitis. CDR1 and CDR2 from the germline V gene are SGHAT and FQNNGV. J lost 5 bases, V lost 5 bases, and 4 bases had no gene match. The CDR3 length is 14 residues. Study-level findings and limits: A motif in TCR beta, a set of roughly eight highly homologous variants, appeared characteristic of ankylosing spondylitis blood. Matched synovial fluid from ankylosing spondylitis patients was reported to be enriched for disease-linked clones.

Quantitative 5'-RACE with molecular barcodes was used to make the TCR beta libraries. TCRdb processed the 5' RACE reads anew with MiXCR; each CDR3 protein has one entry. The sample records roughly 91,000 distinct CDR3 sequences, almost 8.5% being singletons. This clonotype has only a few counts. Its antigen is not identified. The clonotype originates from a male donor with ankylosing spondylitis or in good health (not recorded which). The sample was blood, either unsorted or a sorted T cell fraction (not recorded which). This chain joins TRBV11-2 and TRBJ1-5, with 9 nucleotides matching TRBD1. The CDR3 region is CASSQDRGYQPQHF. In DNA form, the CDR3 reads TGTGCCAGCAGCCAGGACAGGGGATATCAGCCCCAGCATTTT. The whole variable domain, remainder taken from reference TRBV11-2 and TRBJ1-5, is EAGVAQSPRYKIIEKRQSVAFWCNPISGHATLYWYQQILGQGPKLLIQFQNNGVVDDSQLPKDRFSAERLKGVDSTLKIQPAKLEDSAVYLCASSQDRGYQPQHFGDGTRLSIL.